These T cell receptor beta chains were read from a single sample in a study of cytomegalovirus exposure and HLA in healthy donors. TCRdb keeps only in-frame clones here, not all; method: immunoSEQ multiplex PCR. This table has approximately 110,000 clones, 74% appearing once. The source material was PBMCs. The receptors originated from a woman aged 45-59 years in good health and CMV-seropositive. The CDR3 runs from the conserved cysteine through the conserved F or W. D genes are given only for firm matches. Some rows have no size entry. The others give once, few or many, or a class for an expanded clone.

D	size	V	J	DNA	CDR3
.	.	TRBV5-5	TRBJ2-7	TGTGCCAGCAGCTCTACAGTCGGCTACGAGCAGTACTTC	CASSSTVGYEQYF
TRBD2	.	TRBV7-9	TRBJ2-5	TGTGCCAGCAGGTCAAGCGGGGGCGAGACCCAGTACTTC	CASRSSGGETQYF
.	.	TRBV27	TRBJ1-6	TGTGCCTGCGGGGGTTCACCCCTCCACTTT	CACGGSPLHF
.	.	TRBV27	TRBJ2-7	TGTGCCAGCAGGGGGGGTAGCGGAGCCTTCTACGAGCAGTACTTC	CASRGGSGAFYEQYF
.	.	TRBV30	TRBJ1-5	TGTGCCTGGAAGGTTGGAGGGTCTAGCAATCAGCCCCAGCATTTT	CAWKVGGSSNQPQHF
.	.	TRBV19	TRBJ1-5	TGTGCCAGTAGTAAGAATGGACAGTACAATCAGCCCCAGCATTTT	CASSKNGQYNQPQHF
.	few	TRBV2	TRBJ2-2	TGTGCCAGCAGCGCGGACAGAATGGCCGGGGAGCTGTTTTTT	CASSADRMAGELFF
.	.	TRBV7-8	TRBJ1-1	TGTGCCAGCAGCGACCAGACAGGACGTGAAGCTTTCTTT	CASSDQTGREAFF
TRBD2	few	TRBV4-1	TRBJ2-5	TGCGCCAGCAGCCAAGAACCCCTAGCGGGGGGGCTGAGGGAGACCCAGTACTTC	CASSQEPLAGGLRETQYF
.	.	TRBV6-6	TRBJ2-5	TGTGCCAGCAGCCCCATCCAACAGGAGACCCAGTACTTC	CASSPIQQETQYF
.	few	TRBV30	TRBJ1-3	TGTGCTGCCGAATACAGGGCATACTCTGGAAACACCATATATTTT	CAAEYRAYSGNTIYF
.	.	TRBV18	TRBJ1-2	TGTGCCAGTTCACCGATCGGGGAAGGGTATGGCTACACCTTC	CASSPIGEGYGYTF
TRBD2	.	TRBV7-8	TRBJ2-3	TGTGCCAGCAGGGAAACTAGCGGGGGGTCGGATACGCAGTATTTT	CASRETSGGSDTQYF
.	.	TRBV28	TRBJ2-7	TGTGCCAGCAGCCTCTCAGCAGGGTACCACGAGCAGTACTTC	CASSLSAGYHEQYF
TRBD2	.	TRBV7-8	TRBJ2-1	TGTGCCAGCAGCTCGCAGCGGGGGGGCATGAATGAGCAGTTCTTC	CASSSQRGGMNEQFF
TRBD2	.	TRBV5-8	TRBJ2-7	TGTGCCAGCAGCTTAGTAACGGGGGGAACCTACGAGCAGTACTTC	CASSLVTGGTYEQYF
.	.	TRBV10-3	TRBJ1-2	TGTGCCATCAGTGAGTCACAGGGACGATATGGCTACACCTTC	CAISESQGRYGYTF
TRBD2	.	TRBV5-1	TRBJ2-2	TGCGCCAGCAGCTTGAAACTAGCGGGGGGATCCAACACCGGGGAGCTGTTTTTT	CASSLKLAGGSNTGELFF
TRBD1	.	TRBV18	TRBJ2-1	TGTGCCAGCTCACCACCGACAGGGGGTAACAATGAGCAGTTCTTC	CASSPPTGGNNEQFF
TRBD2	few	TRBV5-5	TRBJ2-1	TGTGCCAGCAGCTTCGGGGGGAACTCCTACAATGAGCAGTTCTTC	CASSFGGNSYNEQFF
TRBD2	.	TRBV4-3	TRBJ2-7	TGCGCCAGCAGCCACGGTCGGCTAGCGGGGGGCCTTAGCTCCTACGAGCAGTACTTC	CASSHGRLAGGLSSYEQYF
TRBD1	.	TRBV14	TRBJ1-2	TGTGCCAGCAGCCAGGCAGGGGGAGGTGGCTACACCTTC	CASSQAGGGGYTF
.	.	TRBV11-2	TRBJ1-3	TGTGCCAGCAGCTTAAACAGGGTTACTGGAAACACCATATATTTT	CASSLNRVTGNTIYF
.	.	TRBV10-3	TRBJ1-3	TGTGCCATCAGTGAGTCGGACAGCGACACCATATATTTT	CAISESDSDTIYF
.	.	TRBV4-1	TRBJ2-7	TGCGCCAGCAGCCAAGAGGGCAGGGGGGCTAACGAGCAGTACTTC	CASSQEGRGANEQYF
.	.	TRBV19	TRBJ1-5	TGTGCCAGTAGGGCCCGAGGGAGCGATCAGCCCCAGCATTTT	CASRARGSDQPQHF
TRBD2	.	TRBV13	TRBJ2-5	TGTGCCAGCAGCCCCGGGAGGGCGTACCAAGAGACCCAGTACTTC	CASSPGRAYQETQYF
TRBD1	.	TRBV29-1	TRBJ2-7	TGCAGCGTGACGCCCGGGACAGGGTACGAGCAGTACTTC	CSVTPGTGYEQYF
.	.	TRBV7-9	TRBJ1-2	TGTGCCAGCAGCCCGAGGACAGCCCTAAACTATGGCTACACCTTC	CASSPRTALNYGYTF
.	.	TRBV7-9	TRBJ2-3	TGTTCCAGCAGCTTAGGACGAACAGGACACACAGATACGCAGTATTTT	CSSSLGRTGHTDTQYF
TRBD1	.	TRBV5-4	TRBJ1-4	TGTGCCAGCAGGACAGGGCTGGACGAAAAACTGTTTTTT	CASRTGLDEKLFF
.	.	TRBV5-5	TRBJ1-6	TGTGCCAGCAGCTTCCGAGACGGGTGGTCACCCCTCCACTTT	CASSFRDGWSPLHF
TRBD1	.	TRBV11-2	TRBJ2-3	TGTGCCAGCCTAGGGGGCTACACAGATACGCAGTATTTT	CASLGGYTDTQYF
TRBD2	.	TRBV10-3	TRBJ2-5	TGTGCCATCAGTGGGGGGGCGACTAGCGGAAGGGAGACCCAGTACTTC	CAISGGATSGRETQYF
.	.	TRBV5-1	TRBJ1-5	TGCGCCAGCAGCGTGGGGACAAGGGATCAGCCCCAGCATTTT	CASSVGTRDQPQHF
TRBD1	.	TRBV28	TRBJ1-2	TGTGCCAGCATCACAGGGGACTATGGCTACACCTTC	CASITGDYGYTF
.	.	TRBV18	TRBJ1-5	TGTGCCAGCTCACGGACAGATAGCAATCAGCCCCAGCATTTT	CASSRTDSNQPQHF
TRBD1	.	TRBV7-2	TRBJ2-2	TGTACCAGCAGCCCCGGGACAGGGGTAACCGGGGAGCTGTTTTTT	CTSSPGTGVTGELFF
TRBD1	.	TRBV5-6	TRBJ2-3	TGTGCCAGCAGCTTGTTTAGGGACAGGGTAACAGATACGCAGTATTTT	CASSLFRDRVTDTQYF
TRBD1	.	TRBV7-2	TRBJ1-3	TGTGCCAGCAGCCCACAGGGGGCCTCTGGAAACACCATATATTTT	CASSPQGASGNTIYF
TRBD1	.	TRBV7-9	TRBJ1-4	TGTGCCATTTCGGACAGGGAGTTTGAAAAACTGTTTTTT	CAISDREFEKLFF
TRBD2	.	TRBV30	TRBJ2-5	TGTGCCTGGAGCCCGAAGACTAGCGGGGGGGCGGAGACCCAGTACTTC	CAWSPKTSGGAETQYF
.	.	TRBV2	TRBJ2-5	TGTGCCAGCAGTGAGGCAGAGACCCAGTACTTC	CASSEAETQYF
.	once	TRBV6-1	TRBJ1-5	TGTGCCAGCAGTGTCTCCTTGGGCGGGAATCAGCCCCAGCATTTT	CASSVSLGGNQPQHF